This T cell receptor (beta chain) was captured in a study of technical replicates of blood from several donors. This clone has only one observation. TCRdb keeps only in-frame clones here, not all; method: immunoSEQ multiplex PCR. The sample records about 61,000 clones, 95% to 98% being singletons. CDR3 length: 14 amino acids. Per germline, CDR1 SGHRS and CDR2 YFSETQ. Trimming cost V 1 base and J 7 bases, with 11 bases left between them. This chain connects TRBV5-1 to TRBJ1-4; D not certain. The TCR was taken from a human donor in good health. What was sequenced was T cells isolated from PBMCs. This chain's CDR3 is CASSLNLRVEKLFF. CDR3 bases: TGCGCCAGCAGCTTGAATTTGAGGGTTGAAAAACTGTTTTTT.